The source of this T cell receptor beta chain is a study of T cell repertoires in cytomegalovirus infection. Study in general: Signatures in public TCR beta sequences pointed to both CMV infection and matching HLA type.

The CDR3 has 16 amino acids. Trimming cost V 7 bases and J 6 bases, with 22 bases left between them. Germline-derived CDR1 and CDR2 are SEHNR and FQNEAQ (reference sequence). MiXCR, applied by TCRdb to the reads, yields one record per CDR3 protein. The repertoire consists of 150,000 or so distinct CDR3 sequences, with roughly 15% occurring once and the leading ten covering roughly 20%. Findings and limits, study-wide: HLA-C-restricted CMV clonotypes gave the most frequent clonotype in two of eight donors. Using cumulative public TCR beta family frequency, the authors identified those who carried CMV together with the relevant HLA.

There are a few counts of this clonotype. Its antigen is undetermined. Sequenced input: CD8+ T cells from PBMCs. The receptor was isolated from a human donor in good health (CMV status not recorded). Some clones in this sample may be carry-over from other donors' samples. The rearrangement uses TRBV7-9 and TRBJ2-1; no clear D gene. CDR3 sequence reads: CASTDPITGLPNEQFF. CDR3 coding DNA: TGTGCCAGCACCGACCCAATTACCGGGCTACCCAATGAGCAGTTCTTC.